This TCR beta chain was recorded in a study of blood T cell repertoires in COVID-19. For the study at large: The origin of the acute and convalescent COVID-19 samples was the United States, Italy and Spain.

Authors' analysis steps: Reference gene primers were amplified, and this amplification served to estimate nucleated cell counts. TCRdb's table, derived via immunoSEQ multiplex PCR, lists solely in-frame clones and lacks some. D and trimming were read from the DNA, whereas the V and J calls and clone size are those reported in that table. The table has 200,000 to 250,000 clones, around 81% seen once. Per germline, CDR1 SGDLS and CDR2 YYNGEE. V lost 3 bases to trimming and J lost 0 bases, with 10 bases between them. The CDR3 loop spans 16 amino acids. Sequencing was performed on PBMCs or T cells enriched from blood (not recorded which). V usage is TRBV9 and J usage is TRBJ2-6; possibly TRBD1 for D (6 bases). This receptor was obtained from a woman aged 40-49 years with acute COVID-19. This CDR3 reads CASSATGFSGANVLTF. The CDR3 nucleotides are TGTGCCAGCAGCGCGACAGGATTCTCTGGGGCCAACGTCCTGACTTTC.